This TCR beta chain was retrieved from a study of blood T cells in healthy people across ages. Study-level findings and limits: What prevented conclusive comparison of naive and antigen-experienced cells was that PBMCs were unsorted.

The authors ran a second PCR of 7 to 11 cycles using a sample-barcoded 5' primer and a J-beta primer mix. TCRdb reprocessed the 5' RACE reads via MiXCR and lists one record per CDR3 protein. This sample has approximately 780,000 distinct CDR3 sequences, with around 24% found just once. Each donor gave around 9.3 milliliters of peripheral blood. Trimming stripped 2 bases from V and 5 bases from J, with 14 bases between. Germline V gives CDR1 SGHRS, CDR2 YFSETQ. The CDR3 has 14 residues. For this clonotype: What it binds is not known.

A further study also used this sample, focusing on T cells of mothers and their children. As that report states: The extracted RNA was employed in its entirety for cDNA synthesis, at about 1.5 ug per 15 ul. Reads recorded for TCR beta CDR3 numbered over 9.5 million per mother and about 3 million per child.

V is TRBV5-1 and J is TRBJ2-7; D gene ambiguous. The sample comprised blood. The clonotype originates from a boy aged 5-17 years in good health. The CDR3 loop reads CASSLTGVKDEQYF. DNA for the CDR3: TGCGCCAGCAGCTTAACTGGGGTTAAGGACGAGCAGTACTTC.